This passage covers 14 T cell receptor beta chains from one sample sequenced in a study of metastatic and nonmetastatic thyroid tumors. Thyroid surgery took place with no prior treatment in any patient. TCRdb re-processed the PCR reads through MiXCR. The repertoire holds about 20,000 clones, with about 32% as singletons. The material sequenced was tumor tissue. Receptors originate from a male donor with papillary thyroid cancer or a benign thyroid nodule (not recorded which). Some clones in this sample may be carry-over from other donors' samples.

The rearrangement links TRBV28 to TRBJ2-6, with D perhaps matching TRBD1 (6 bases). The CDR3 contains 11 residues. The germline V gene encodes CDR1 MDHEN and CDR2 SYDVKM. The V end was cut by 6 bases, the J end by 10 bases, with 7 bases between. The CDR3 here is CASRQGNVLTF. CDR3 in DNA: TGTGCCAGCAGGCAGGGGAACGTCCTGACTTTC. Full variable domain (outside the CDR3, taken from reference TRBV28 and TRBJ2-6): DVKVTQSSRYLVKRTGEKVFLECVQDMDHENMFWYRQDPGLGLRLIYFSYDVKMKEKGDIPEGYSVSREKKERFSLILESASTNQTSMYLCASRQGNVLTFGAGSRLTVL.

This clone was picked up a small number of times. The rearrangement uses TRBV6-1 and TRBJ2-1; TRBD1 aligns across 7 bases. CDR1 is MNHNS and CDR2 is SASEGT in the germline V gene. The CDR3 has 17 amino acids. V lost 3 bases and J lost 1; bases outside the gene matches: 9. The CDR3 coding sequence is TGTGCCAGCAGTGACCCGACAGGGAAAGGGTCCTACAATGAGCAGTTCTTC. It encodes CASSDPTGKGSYNEQFF.

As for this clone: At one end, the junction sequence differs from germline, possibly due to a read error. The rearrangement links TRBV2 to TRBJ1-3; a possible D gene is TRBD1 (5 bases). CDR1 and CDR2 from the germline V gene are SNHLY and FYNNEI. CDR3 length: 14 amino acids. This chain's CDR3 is CARNTGYSGNTRYF. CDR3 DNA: TGTGCCAGAAATACAGGCTATTCTGGAAACACCAGATATTTT.

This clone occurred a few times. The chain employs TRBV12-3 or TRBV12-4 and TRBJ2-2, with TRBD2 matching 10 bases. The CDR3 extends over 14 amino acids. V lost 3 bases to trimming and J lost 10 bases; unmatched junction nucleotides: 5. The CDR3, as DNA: TGTGCCAGCAGTTTCGGGACTAGCGCCCTGGAGCTGTTTTTT. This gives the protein CASSFGTSALELFF.

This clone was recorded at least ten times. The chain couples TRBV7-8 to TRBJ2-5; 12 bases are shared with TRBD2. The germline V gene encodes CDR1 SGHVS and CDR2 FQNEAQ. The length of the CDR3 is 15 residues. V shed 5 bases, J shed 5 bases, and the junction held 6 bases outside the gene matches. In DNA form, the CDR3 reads TGTGCCAGCAGCCCTCTTACTAGCGGGGGGGAGACCCAGTACTTC. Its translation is CASSPLTSGGETQYF.

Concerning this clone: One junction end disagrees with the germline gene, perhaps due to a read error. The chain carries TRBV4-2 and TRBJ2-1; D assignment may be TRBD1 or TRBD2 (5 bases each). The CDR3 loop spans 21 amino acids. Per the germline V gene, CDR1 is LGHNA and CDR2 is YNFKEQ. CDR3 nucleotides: TGTGCCAGCTCCCCTCAGGGCGGGTCTTGGAGAAGAGAATTCTCCTACAATGAGCAGTTTTTC. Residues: CASSPQGGSWRREFSYNEQFF.

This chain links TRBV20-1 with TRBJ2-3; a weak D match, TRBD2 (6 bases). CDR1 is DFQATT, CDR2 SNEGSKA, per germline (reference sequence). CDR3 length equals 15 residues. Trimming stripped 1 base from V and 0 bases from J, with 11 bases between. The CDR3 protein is CSARVRGVSTDTQYF. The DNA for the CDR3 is TGCAGTGCTAGAGTGCGCGGGGTGAGCACAGATACGCAGTATTTT.

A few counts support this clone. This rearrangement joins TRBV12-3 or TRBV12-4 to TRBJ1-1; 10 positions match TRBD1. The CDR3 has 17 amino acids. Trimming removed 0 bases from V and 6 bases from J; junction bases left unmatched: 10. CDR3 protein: CASSLACGQGVWAEAFF. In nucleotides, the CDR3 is TGTGCCAGCAGTTTAGCATGTGGACAGGGGGTGTGGGCTGAAGCTTTCTTT.

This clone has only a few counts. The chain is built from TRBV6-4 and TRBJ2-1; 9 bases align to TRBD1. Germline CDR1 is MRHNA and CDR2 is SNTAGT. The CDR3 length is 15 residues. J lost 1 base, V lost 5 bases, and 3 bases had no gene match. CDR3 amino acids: CASSRDRVSYNEQFF. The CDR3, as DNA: TGTGCCAGCAGTCGGGACAGGGTTTCCTACAATGAGCAGTTCTTC.

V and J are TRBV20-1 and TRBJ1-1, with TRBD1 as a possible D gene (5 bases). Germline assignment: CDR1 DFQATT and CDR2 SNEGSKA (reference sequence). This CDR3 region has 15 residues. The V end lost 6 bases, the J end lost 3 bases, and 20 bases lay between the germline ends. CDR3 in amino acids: CSALSGFRADTEAFF. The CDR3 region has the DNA TGCAGTGCCCTCTCGGGGTTCAGGGCAGACACTGAAGCTTTCTTT.

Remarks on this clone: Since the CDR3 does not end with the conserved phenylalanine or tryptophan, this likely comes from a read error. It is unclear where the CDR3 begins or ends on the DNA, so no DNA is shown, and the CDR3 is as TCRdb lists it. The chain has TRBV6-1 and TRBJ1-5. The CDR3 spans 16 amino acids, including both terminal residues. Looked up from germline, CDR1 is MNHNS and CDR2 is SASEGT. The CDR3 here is CASSEGSAVSKQPPHC.

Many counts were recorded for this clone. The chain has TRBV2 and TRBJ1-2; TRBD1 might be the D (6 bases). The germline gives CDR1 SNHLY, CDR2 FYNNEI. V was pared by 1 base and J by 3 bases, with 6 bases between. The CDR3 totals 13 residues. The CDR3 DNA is TGTGCCAGCAGTGAAGACAGGGACTATGGCTACACCTTC. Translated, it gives CASSEDRDYGYTF. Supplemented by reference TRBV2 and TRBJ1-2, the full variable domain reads EPEVTQTPSHQVTQMGQEVILRCVPISNHLYFYWYRQILGQKVEFLVSFYNNEISEKSEIFDDQFSVERPDGSNFTLKIRSTKLEDSAMYFCASSEDRDYGYTFGSGTRLTVV.

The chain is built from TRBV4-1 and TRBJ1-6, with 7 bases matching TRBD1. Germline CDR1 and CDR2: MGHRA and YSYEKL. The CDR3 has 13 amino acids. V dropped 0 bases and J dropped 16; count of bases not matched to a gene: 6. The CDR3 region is CASSQEPGTALHF. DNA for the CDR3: TGCGCCAGCAGCCAAGAACCCGGGACAGCTCTCCACTTT.

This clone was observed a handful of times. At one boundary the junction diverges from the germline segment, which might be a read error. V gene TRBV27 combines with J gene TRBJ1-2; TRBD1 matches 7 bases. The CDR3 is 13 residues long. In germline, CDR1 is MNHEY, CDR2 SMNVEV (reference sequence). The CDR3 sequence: CASSWTGSNGYSF. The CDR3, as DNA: TGTGCCAGCAGTTGGACAGGCTCTAATGGCTACTCCTTC.